This T cell receptor (beta chain) originates from a study of cytomegalovirus exposure and HLA in healthy donors. Primers for the PCR totalled 60 Vbeta and 13 Jbeta. Profiled with immunoSEQ multiplex PCR; TCRdb holds only in-frame clones, not every one. The sample's table shows 130,000 to 150,000 clones. CDR3 size: 14 residues. Trimming took 6 bases from V and 4 from J; bases not matched to a gene: 4. Germline-derived CDR1 and CDR2 are LGHNA and YNFKEQ. The sample consisted of PBMCs. V usage is TRBV4-2 and J usage is TRBJ2-7, with 12 positions matching TRBD2. This sequence originates from a woman aged 50 to 60 in good health and CMV-seronegative. The CDR3: CASRVTSGSYEQYF. CDR3 nucleotides: TGTGCCAGCAGGGTGACTAGCGGGAGTTACGAGCAGTACTTC.